This T cell receptor beta chain was profiled in a study of control samples from healthy donors and cancer patients. Here immunoSEQ multiplex PCR was the method, and the copy in TCRdb shows in-frame clones only, minus some. The sample includes 90,000 to 100,000 clones, roughly 86% of them seen just once. V lost 4 bases and J lost 6; bases outside the gene matches: 3. The CDR3 sequence is 14 residues long. CDR1 and CDR2 from the germline V gene are SGHNT and YYREEE (reference sequence). The chain couples TRBV5-4 to TRBJ1-6; TRBD1 agrees at 8 bases. The sequence came from a man in his fifties or sixties in good health. The sample taken for sequencing was blood. The CDR3 DNA is TGTGCCAGCAGCGGGGACAGGAGTAATTCACCCCTCCACTTT. Translation gives CASSGDRSNSPLHF.